This T cell receptor (beta chain) comes out of a study of T cells after yellow fever vaccination. On this clonotype itself: Antigen specificity is unknown.

Whole-study findings and limits: Highly abundant clonotypes carried over from the bulk population could end up in FACS-sorted repertoires as contaminants. Some clonotypes were seen in both the CD4 and the CD8 compartments. These made up a small share and likely arose from convergent recombination. Most clones from primary vaccination were detected again post-booster (roughly 96% CD4, around 90% CD8).

CDR1 and CDR2 (germline): SGHRS, YFSETQ. The CDR3 runs to 17 residues. The J segment lost 6 bases and the V segment lost 2 bases, leaving 14 bases of the junction unmatched. Template switching by 5'RACE produced TCR cDNA, adding a universal primer site and UMIs. A single record per CDR3 protein comes from TCRdb applying MiXCR to the 5' RACE reads. The sample includes hundreds of thousands of distinct CDR3 sequences, 18% seen only once; the top ten take 18%. The sample was PBMCs, taken before the yellow fever booster vaccination. The clonotype originates from a man aged 18-30 years who received the YFV17D yellow fever vaccine. This chain links TRBV5-1 with TRBJ2-3, with 8 positions matching TRBD1. CDR3 nucleotide sequence: TGCGCCAGCAGCTTAATACCGACAGGGGCTTCCAGGGATACGCAGTATTTT. Translated: CASSLIPTGASRDTQYF. The entire variable domain, with the rest obtained from reference TRBV5-1 and TRBJ2-3, is as follows: KAGVTQTPRYLIKTRGQQVTLSCSPISGHRSVSWYQQTPGQGLQFLFEYFSETQRNKGNFPGRFSGRQFSNSRSEMNVSTLELGDSALYLCASSLIPTGASRDTQYFGPGTRLTVL.